The 6 T cell receptor beta chains below were found in one sample sequenced in a study of T cell changes during pregnancy in multiple sclerosis. Clones were read by immunoSEQ multiplex PCR, and TCRdb kept only the in-frame ones, dropping some. The profile shows fewer than 20,000 clones, over 75% of them singletons. Specimen: CD8+ T cells from peripheral blood mononuclear cells, collected after pregnancy. These receptors were collected from a female donor in good health, enrolled as a control in a pregnancy study.

The chain is built from TRBV7-2 and TRBJ2-3, with 13 bases matching TRBD2. The V gene's germline CDR1 is SGHTA and CDR2 FQGNSA. This CDR3 contains 16 residues. V shed 4 bases, J shed 0 bases, and the junction held 1 base outside the gene matches. CDR3 sequence reads: CASSWTSGGSTDTQYF. DNA of the CDR3: TGTGCCAGCAGCTGGACTAGCGGGGGTAGCACAGATACGCAGTATTTT.

The genes are TRBV28 and TRBJ2-7; a possible D gene is TRBD1 (5 bases). The V end lost 3 bases, the J end lost 3 bases, and 9 bases lay between the germline ends. Per the germline V gene, CDR1 is MDHEN and CDR2 is SYDVKM. This CDR3 has 13 residues. CDR3 DNA: TGTGCCAGCAGTTTCTCCCAGGGCTACGAGCAGTACTTC. Amino acid sequence: CASSFSQGYEQYF.

CDR3 region: CASSRKAGGNYQPQHF. The CDR3 DNA reads TGTGCCAGCAGCAGAAAGGCAGGGGGTAACTATCAGCCCCAGCATTTT. The gene calls are TRBV5-8 and TRBJ1-5, with TRBD1 identical over 7 bases. The CDR3 covers 16 residues. The junction had 12 bases not matched to a gene; V was cut back by 4 bases and J by 5 bases. Germline V lookup: CDR1 SGHTS, CDR2 YDEGEE.

The V gene is TRBV19, the J gene TRBJ1-1; 7 bases are shared with TRBD1. CDR1 LNHDA and CDR2 SQIVND come from the germline V gene (reference sequence). The CDR3 consists of 16 residues. The V segment lost 5 bases and the J segment 1 base; nucleotides outside the gene matches: 10. The CDR3 DNA reads as TGTGCCAGTAGTCTCCGGGACAGACGTACGAACACTGAAGCTTTCTTT. It specifies CASSLRDRRTNTEAFF.

The chain joins TRBV4-1 to TRBJ2-7, with D tentatively TRBD1 (6 bases). CDR3 size: 15 residues. In germline, CDR1 is MGHRA, CDR2 YSYEKL. Trimming took 4 bases from V and 1 from J, leaving 14 bases between them. The CDR3 protein is CASSPTSGASYEQYF. Written as DNA, the CDR3 is TGCGCCAGCAGCCCAACTTCAGGGGCTTCCTACGAGCAGTACTTC.

The CDR3 is CASSPREGFSHEQYF. The CDR3 bases are TGTGCCAGCAGCCCTCGGGAGGGGTTTTCCCACGAGCAGTACTTC. The J gene is TRBJ2-7, the V gene TRBV6-6; TRBD2 matches 8 bases. V shed 6 bases, J shed 5 bases, and the junction held 12 bases outside the gene matches. This CDR3 spans 15 amino acids. From germline, CDR1 is MNHNY and CDR2 SVGAGI (reference sequence).